This T cell receptor beta chain was documented in a study of vaccination and CD4 T cells after COVID-19. Study-wide context: The convalescents comprised six males and four females, two of them Hispanic.

The CDR3 loop spans 15 amino acids. Trimming shortened V by 6 bases and J by 5 bases, and 20 bases separated the two germline ends. CDR1 MNHNS and CDR2 SASEGT come from the germline V gene. A remark on this clonotype: Its specificity is not known.

CD4+ T cells that had been cultured provided DNA sequenced with the Oncomine TCR Beta short-read assay. After culture, CD4+ T cells served as the source for genomic DNA extraction. One entry per CDR3 protein results from TCRdb running MiXCR on the PCR reads. Of around 7,100 distinct CDR3 sequences listed, roughly 70% are singletons. Regarding treatment: roughly 10-day PBMC culture with coronavirus spike peptide pools or control peptides (ViraFEST assay). Negative selection recovered the CD4+ T cells once they had spent less than 11 days in culture. The rearrangement uses TRBV6-1 and TRBJ2-7, with D perhaps TRBD2 (6 bases). The origin of this receptor is a human donor who had recovered from COVID-19. Sequencing input: CD4+ T cells from blood, cultured in vitro. The CDR3 loop is CASSGHGLPDNEQYF. In nucleotides, the CDR3 is TGTGCCAGCAGCGGGCACGGACTACCAGACAACGAGCAGTACTTC.